Here is one T cell receptor beta chain with its context. Participants were placed into cohorts based on the clinical history they reported. This sample is drawn from a study of blood T cell repertoires in COVID-19. About the research overall: Sites in the United States, Italy and Spain provided acute and convalescent COVID-19 samples. The analysed material was cDNA or gDNA that came from T cells, B-cell-depleted T cells, or PBMCs.

The ends were cut back, 3 bases at V and 1 base at J, with 13 bases in the middle. Germline V gene lookup returns CDR1 KGHSH and CDR2 LQKENI. The CDR3 has 15 residues. Per the authors' pipeline: The authors estimated nucleated cell counts from reference gene primer amplification. Using immunoSEQ multiplex PCR, the repertoire was profiled, and TCRdb retains in-frame clones only, with some absent. V and J calls plus clone size are reproduced from that table; the DNA served to infer D and trimming. The sample has around 140,000 clones, over 70% seen once. The sequence derives from a man over 45 in a cohort exposed to, infected with or recovered from COVID-19 (not recorded which). Sequenced input: PBMCs or T cells enriched from blood (not recorded which). The chain uses TRBV18 and TRBJ2-7; D perhaps matches TRBD1 (7 bases). The CDR3 sequence is CASSPGGTASYEQYF. CDR3 DNA: TGTGCCAGCTCACCCGGAGGGACAGCTTCCTACGAGCAGTACTTC.